This record covers a single T cell receptor (beta chain). Measured with immunoSEQ multiplex PCR; TCRdb has only the in-frame clones, and not every one. Seen here are a few hundred thousand clones, 70% to 90% observed once, and the top ten hold roughly 0.84%. This entry is derived from a study of blood T cell repertoires in COVID-19. About the research overall: T cells, B-cell-depleted T cells, or PBMCs supplied cDNA or gDNA.

The CDR3 covers 12 residues. Per germline, CDR1 SQVTM and CDR2 ANQGSEA. Trimming pared 4 bases from V and 7 bases from J, leaving 11 bases between. Seattle's cohort entered during active infection and was followed longitudinally. The TCR was taken from a man aged 18 to 35 with COVID-19, enrolled during active disease. The chain carries TRBV29-1 and TRBJ2-1; D ambiguous. The specimen sequenced was peripheral blood. The CDR3 DNA reads TGCAGCGTTGGACTGGGTAGAAATGAGCAGTTCTTC. Encoded protein: CSVGLGRNEQFF.